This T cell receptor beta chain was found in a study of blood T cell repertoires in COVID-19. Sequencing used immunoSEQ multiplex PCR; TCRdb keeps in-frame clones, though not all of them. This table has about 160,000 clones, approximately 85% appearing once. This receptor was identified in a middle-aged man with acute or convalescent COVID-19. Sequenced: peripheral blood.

CDR3 sequence reads: CASSLDQGSHEQYF. CDR3 DNA: TGTGCCAGCAGCTTAGACCAGGGATCCCACGAGCAGTACTTC. The rearrangement links TRBV7-6 to TRBJ2-7, with D possibly TRBD1 on 5 matching bases. The germline CDR1 and CDR2 sequences are SGHVS and FNYEAQ. V lost 1 base, J lost 5 bases, and 12 bases lay in between. This CDR3 is built from 14 residues.